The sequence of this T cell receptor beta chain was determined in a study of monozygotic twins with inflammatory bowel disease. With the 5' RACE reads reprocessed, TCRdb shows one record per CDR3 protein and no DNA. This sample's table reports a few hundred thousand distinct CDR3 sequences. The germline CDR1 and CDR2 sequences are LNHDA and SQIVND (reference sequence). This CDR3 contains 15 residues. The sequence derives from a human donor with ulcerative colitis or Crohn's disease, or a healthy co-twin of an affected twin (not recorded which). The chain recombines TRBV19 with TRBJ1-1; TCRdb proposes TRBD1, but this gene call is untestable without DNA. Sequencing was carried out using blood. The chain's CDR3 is CASSTPSTENTEAFF.